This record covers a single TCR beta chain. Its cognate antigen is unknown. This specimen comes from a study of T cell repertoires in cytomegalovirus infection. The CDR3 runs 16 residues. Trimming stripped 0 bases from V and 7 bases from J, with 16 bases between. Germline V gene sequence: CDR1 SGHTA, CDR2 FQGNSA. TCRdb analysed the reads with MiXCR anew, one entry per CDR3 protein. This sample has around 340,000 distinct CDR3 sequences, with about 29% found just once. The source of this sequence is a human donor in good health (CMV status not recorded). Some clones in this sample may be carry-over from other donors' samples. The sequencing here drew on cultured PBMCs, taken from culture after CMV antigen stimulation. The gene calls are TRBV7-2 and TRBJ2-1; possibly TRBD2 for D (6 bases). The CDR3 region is CASSLAERAGGNEQFF. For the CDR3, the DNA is TGTGCCAGCAGCTTAGCGGAGCGGGCAGGAGGTAATGAGCAGTTCTTC. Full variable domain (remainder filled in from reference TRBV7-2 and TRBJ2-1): GAGVSQSPSNKVTEKGKDVELRCDPISGHTALYWYRQSLGQGLEFLIYFQGNSAPDKSGLPSDRFSAERTGGSVSTLTIQRTQQEDSAVYLCASSLAERAGGNEQFFGPGTRLTVL.